This TCR beta chain was sequenced during a study of blood T cell repertoires in COVID-19. Background on the study: COVID-19 samples, acute and convalescent, were from the United States, Italy and Spain. T cells, B-cell-depleted T cells, or PBMCs supplied cDNA or gDNA.

Per the original data handling: From reference gene primer amplification, estimates of nucleated cell counts were derived. Data came from immunoSEQ multiplex PCR; TCRdb stores just in-frame clones and leaves some out. D and trimming were read from the DNA, whereas the V and J calls and clone size are those reported in that table. This table holds 85,000 to 110,000 clones, 87% found once. The ends were cut back, 7 bases at V and 6 bases at J, with 16 bases in the middle. Germline CDR1 reads SQVTM; CDR2 reads ANQGSEA. The CDR3 covers 12 residues. Material for sequencing was peripheral blood. This TCR came from a man in his fifties in a cohort sampled during active COVID-19. The V call is TRBV29-1, the J call TRBJ2-7; D remains unclear. CDR3 sequence (DNA): TGCAGCGCTCGGAGAGGAATAGCCGAGCAGTACTTC. It specifies CSARRGIAEQYF.